This entry lists 6 T cell receptor beta chains sequenced from one sample in a study of identical twins' blood T cells. Via MiXCR, TCRdb re-called the 5' RACE reads, giving one row per CDR3 protein. The sample holds hundreds of thousands of distinct CDR3 sequences, 28% seen once. Sequenced sample: PBMCs. These receptors all come from a woman between 18 and 49 years old in good health.

Worth noting for this clonotype: A much larger clone is a single base away; this may be a read error. The chain is built from TRBV10-3 and TRBJ2-1; 10 bases match TRBD2. The J segment lost 6 bases and the V segment lost 0 bases, leaving 8 bases of the junction unmatched. The germline V gene has CDR1 ENHRY and CDR2 SYGVKD. The CDR3 consists of 17 residues. The CDR3 bases are TGTGCCATCAGTGAGTCTAAAACTAGCGGGACTTCCAATGAGCAGTTCTTC. Its protein product is CAISESKTSGTSNEQFF.

The rearrangement joins TRBV19 to TRBJ1-5; D unresolved. V shed 3 bases and J shed 0 bases, with 30 bases lying between them. Germline V CDR1 and CDR2: LNHDA, SQIVND (reference sequence). This CDR3 is built from 22 residues. CDR3: CASSIPPVFGITITHSNQPQHF. The CDR3 nucleotides are TGTGCCAGTAGTATTCCTCCGGTCTTTGGAATAACCATAACCCATAGCAATCAGCCCCAGCATTTT.

This clonotype showed up just once. V is TRBV7-9 and J is TRBJ2-1; 13 bases agree with TRBD2. Germline V gene sequence: CDR1 SEHNR, CDR2 FQNEAQ (reference sequence). The CDR3 is made up of 15 amino acids. J was trimmed by 12 bases and V by 5 bases; bases with no gene match: 10. CDR3 protein: CASSTLGLAGEPQFF. CDR3 nucleotide sequence: TGTGCCAGCAGCACGCTAGGACTAGCGGGAGAACCGCAGTTCTTC.

This chain uses TRBV6-5 with TRBJ2-7; a possible D gene is TRBD1 (5 bases). CDR3 length: 14 amino acids. V was pared by 4 bases and J by 3 bases, with 13 bases between. The germline V gene has CDR1 MNHEY and CDR2 SVGAGI. The CDR3 bases are TGTGCCAGCAGTTCCAGGGTGTATAACTACGAGCAGTACTTC. It codes for CASSSRVYNYEQYF.

The sample holds a few counts of this clonotype. The V and J genes are TRBV20-1 and TRBJ1-1, with D unclear. CDR3 length: 12 amino acids. Germline lookup yields CDR1 DFQATT and CDR2 SNEGSKA (reference sequence). The ends were cut back, 6 bases at V and 1 base at J, with 9 bases in the middle. CDR3 nucleotide sequence: TGCAGTGCGGACGACACGAACACTGAAGCTTTCTTT. Translation gives CSADDTNTEAFF.

The CDR3 sequence is CASSLVFGRGNTEAFF. The CDR3 DNA follows: TGTGCCAGCAGCTTGGTCTTTGGCAGGGGCAACACTGAAGCTTTCTTT. The V and J genes are TRBV5-5 and TRBJ1-1; weak D call: TRBD1 (6 bases). Germline loops: CDR1 SGHKS, CDR2 YYEKEE (reference sequence). The CDR3 covers 16 residues. The ends were cut back, 0 bases at V and 2 bases at J, with 14 bases in the middle.